What follows are 28 T cell receptor beta chains derived from one specimen sequenced in a study of cytomegalovirus exposure and HLA in healthy donors. Sequencing was performed with immunoSEQ multiplex PCR; in TCRdb, only in-frame clones are kept and a portion is missing. Counted here are around 190,000 clones, around nine tenths occurring once; the ten biggest clones make up roughly 7%. Material: PBMCs. These receptors were collected from a man aged 30 to 45 in good health and CMV-seropositive.

This chain uses TRBV30 with TRBJ2-3; no reliable D call. Germline CDR1 and CDR2: GTSNPN and SVGIG (reference sequence). The V end lost 2 bases, the J end lost 0 bases, and 3 bases lay between the germline ends. This CDR3 is 12 amino acids long. CDR3 bases: TGTGCCTGGAGTTCTAGCACAGATACGCAGTATTTT. Its translation: CAWSSSTDTQYF.

The V call is TRBV2, the J call TRBJ2-3; TRBD2 matches at 15 bases. Looked up from germline, CDR1 is SNHLY and CDR2 is FYNNEI. The CDR3 covers 16 residues. V shed 5 bases, J shed 4 bases, and the junction held 4 bases outside the gene matches. CDR3 loop: CASSPGLAGGADTQYF. The CDR3 bases are TGTGCCAGCAGTCCCGGACTAGCGGGGGGGGCAGATACGCAGTATTTT.

The chain couples TRBV28 to TRBJ2-7, with 8 bases fitting TRBD2. The CDR3 is made up of 14 amino acids. Germline assignment: CDR1 MDHEN and CDR2 SYDVKM. The junction had 9 bases not matched to a gene; V was cut back by 7 bases and J by 4 bases. DNA for the CDR3: TGTGCCAGCACCCTAGAGGGACTAGTTTACGAGCAGTACTTC. Residues: CASTLEGLVYEQYF.

Details on this clone: One base separates it from a far larger clone, so it is likely a read error. The sample has other DNA sequences that encode this CDR3 too. The chain combines TRBV5-1 with TRBJ1-1; TRBD1 agrees at 11 bases. The length of the CDR3 is 16 residues. V was pared by 4 bases and J by 2 bases, with 7 bases of the junction left unmatched. CDR1 SGHRS and CDR2 YFSETQ come from the germline V gene. For the CDR3, the DNA is TGCGCCAGCAGCCAGTTCGGGACAGGGGGAAACACTGAAGCTTTCTTT. Translated: CASSQFGTGGNTEAFF.

This chain uses TRBV6-1 with TRBJ1-2; TRBD1 aligns across 8 bases. Trimming cost V 3 bases and J 5 bases; bases outside gene matches: 11. The CDR3 runs to 16 residues. From germline, CDR1 is MNHNS and CDR2 SASEGT. Here the CDR3 reads CASSESSGGARYGYTF. As DNA, the CDR3 is TGTGCCAGCAGTGAGAGCTCAGGGGGCGCGCGGTATGGCTACACCTTC.

The gene calls are TRBV6-5 and TRBJ2-2; D uncertain. Trimming took 0 bases from V and 2 from J, leaving 7 bases between them. Germline CDR1 reads MNHEY; CDR2 reads SVGAGI. The CDR3 length is 15 residues. The CDR3 coding sequence is TGTGCCAGCAGTTACTCCGGTGGAAACACCGGGGAGCTGTTTTTT. This translates into CASSYSGGNTGELFF.

This chain links TRBV7-9 with TRBJ1-1, with D possibly TRBD1 on 6 matching bases. Trimming left V 5 bases short and J 0 bases short, with 19 bases between. This CDR3 region has 17 residues. Germline V gives CDR1 SEHNR, CDR2 FQNEAQ (reference sequence). This CDR3 is CASSPQGRLGMNTEAFF. CDR3 nucleotides: TGTGCCAGCAGCCCCCAGGGGCGCCTCGGTATGAACACTGAAGCTTTCTTT.

The CDR3 DNA sequence: TGTGCCAGCAGCTTCCCGACAGGGACCACTGAAGCTTTCTTT. This gives the protein CASSFPTGTTEAFF. The chain combines TRBV5-6 with TRBJ1-1, with TRBD1 matching over 7 bases. The J segment lost 4 bases and the V segment lost 2 bases, leaving 5 bases of the junction unmatched. The CDR3 is made up of 14 amino acids. Germline CDR1 SGHDT, CDR2 YYEEEE.

This chain uses TRBV7-2 with TRBJ1-1; D might be TRBD1 (5 bases). The CDR3 has 14 amino acids. CDR1 SGHTA and CDR2 FQGNSA come from the germline V gene. Between the trimmed V and J ends, which lost 0 bases and 3 bases, there was a span of 8 bases. CDR3 protein: CASSLATGDTEAFF. The CDR3, as DNA: TGTGCCAGCAGCTTAGCGACGGGGGACACTGAAGCTTTCTTT.

V usage is TRBV6-6 and J usage is TRBJ2-3; TRBD2 is a possible D gene (6 bases). CDR3 length: 15 residues. Trimming removed 6 bases at V and 0 bases at J, with 13 bases between. In germline, CDR1 is MNHNY, CDR2 SVGAGI (reference sequence). CDR3 in amino acids: CASRIGLTSTDTQYF. Written as DNA, the CDR3 is TGTGCCAGCAGAATCGGACTAACTAGCACAGATACGCAGTATTTT.

The chain links TRBV29-1 to TRBJ2-7; D not certain. This CDR3 is built from 12 residues. CDR1 and CDR2 (germline): SQVTM, ANQGSEA. V was pared by 5 bases and J by 6 bases, with 14 bases between. The CDR3 is CSVSSPSSEQYF. The CDR3 DNA is TGCAGCGTTTCCTCCCCTAGTTCCGAGCAGTACTTC.

The J gene is TRBJ1-2, the V gene TRBV4-1; TRBD1 agrees at 10 bases. CDR3 size: 15 residues. Trimming at V came to 4 bases and at J to 1 base, leaving 3 bases not matched to a gene. The germline CDR1 and CDR2 sequences are MGHRA and YSYEKL. In DNA, the CDR3 is TGCGCCAGCAGCCCAGGGACAGGGGTTAACTATGGCTACACCTTC. It translates to CASSPGTGVNYGYTF.

The chain combines TRBV15 with TRBJ2-7, with TRBD2 as a possible D gene (6 bases). Germline V gives CDR1 LNHNV, CDR2 YYDKDF (reference sequence). V was trimmed by 1 base and J by 3 bases, leaving 7 bases between them. The CDR3 length is 13 residues. The CDR3 loop is CATSRGRGYEQYF. The CDR3 DNA follows: TGTGCCACCAGCAGAGGGAGGGGCTACGAGCAGTACTTC.

The V and J genes are TRBV6-1 and TRBJ2-7, with TRBD1 matching 9 bases. The germline gives CDR1 MNHNS, CDR2 SASEGT. After removal of 2 bases from V and 1 base from J, the junction contained 3 bases not matched to a gene. The CDR3 loop spans 15 amino acids. The CDR3 sequence: CASSEPGTGSYEQYF. As DNA, the CDR3 is TGTGCCAGCAGTGAACCCGGGACAGGGTCCTACGAGCAGTACTTC.

The J gene is TRBJ1-5, the V gene TRBV19, with 10 positions matching TRBD1. Germline V gene lookup returns CDR1 LNHDA and CDR2 SQIVND (reference sequence). With 5 bases clipped from V and 9 bases from J, the junction kept 10 bases outside the gene matches. The CDR3 loop spans 15 amino acids. CDR3 amino acids: CASSYGDRGRGPQHF. DNA of the CDR3: TGTGCCAGTAGTTACGGGGACAGGGGAAGGGGGCCCCAGCATTTT.

The chain uses TRBV9 and TRBJ1-4; D is perhaps TRBD1 (5 bases). Looked up from germline, CDR1 is SGDLS and CDR2 is YYNGEE. This CDR3 region has 16 residues. V was cut by 4 bases and J by 3 bases, with 16 bases left in between. This chain's CDR3 is CASSPPAGRANEKLFF. The CDR3 DNA sequence: TGTGCCAGCAGCCCCCCAGCGGGACGGGCTAATGAAAAACTGTTTTTT.

This rearrangement joins TRBV2 to TRBJ1-6; no firm D call. Germline CDR1 and CDR2: SNHLY and FYNNEI. V lost 0 bases and J lost 10, with 13 bases in between. The CDR3 loop spans 15 amino acids. CDR3 bases: TGTGCCAGCAGTGAAGCGGGAAACTTAAGATCACCCCTCCACTTT. Amino acids: CASSEAGNLRSPLHF.

The chain combines TRBV30 with TRBJ1-2, with D maybe TRBD1 (5 bases). Germline CDR1 is GTSNPN and CDR2 is SVGIG (reference sequence). V lost 1 base, J lost 10 bases, and 13 bases lay in between. CDR3 length: 12 amino acids. DNA for the CDR3: TGTGCCTGGAGTGGAGGGACGCTCGCCTACACCTTC. Translation: CAWSGGTLAYTF.

This clone has only one observation. This CDR3 is also generated by other DNA sequences in the sample. The chain joins TRBV27 to TRBJ2-7; 8 bases are shared with TRBD2. The germline V gene encodes CDR1 MNHEY and CDR2 SMNVEV (reference sequence). The V segment lost 9 bases and the J segment 1 base; nucleotides outside the gene matches: 14. The CDR3 has 16 amino acids. The CDR3 loop reads CASSPLAVQPSYEQYF. In DNA form, the CDR3 reads TGTGCCAGTAGTCCACTAGCGGTCCAACCTTCCTACGAGCAGTACTTC.

This clone was detected once. The J gene is TRBJ1-1, the V gene TRBV6-6, with D perhaps TRBD1 (6 bases). The germline V and J ends were trimmed by 6 bases and 0 bases, with 8 bases remaining between them. CDR1 is MNHNY and CDR2 is SVGAGI in the germline V gene (reference sequence). This CDR3 has 13 residues. CDR3 in amino acids: CASRDSLNTEAFF. CDR3 coding DNA: TGTGCCAGCAGGGACAGCTTGAACACTGAAGCTTTCTTT.

V and J are TRBV30 and TRBJ1-6; D is undetermined. The CDR3 has 15 residues. The germline V gene has CDR1 GTSNPN and CDR2 SVGIG (reference sequence). V was pared by 0 bases and J by 11 bases, with 17 bases between. In nucleotides, the CDR3 is TGTGCCTGGAGTGTAAGGGTAGGGATAGAGCCACCCCTCCACTTT. This gives the protein CAWSVRVGIEPPLHF.

V and J are TRBV5-1 and TRBJ2-5; weak D call: TRBD2 (6 bases). The CDR3 loop spans 13 amino acids. Germline V CDR1 and CDR2: SGHRS, YFSETQ. With 2 bases removed from V and 5 bases from J, the gap between germline ends came to 10 bases. In DNA, the CDR3 is TGCGCCAGCAGCTTACGGGGGAGGGAGACCCAGTACTTC. Amino acid sequence: CASSLRGRETQYF.

This clone showed up just once. The chain has TRBV14 and TRBJ1-1; D may be TRBD1 (5 bases). This CDR3 has 14 amino acids. Trimming cost V 4 bases and J 6 bases, with 15 bases left between them. CDR1 SGHDN and CDR2 FVKESK come from the germline V gene. In nucleotides, the CDR3 is TGTGCCAGCAGCCGGGTATCAGGGATACCTGAAGCTTTCTTT. Amino acids: CASSRVSGIPEAFF.

The chain is built from TRBV5-1 and TRBJ2-2, with D maybe TRBD2 (6 bases). Germline assignment: CDR1 SGHRS and CDR2 YFSETQ. CDR3 length: 18 amino acids. V was trimmed by 4 bases and J by 0 bases, leaving 19 bases between them. The CDR3 sequence is CASSAPGLAPANTGELFF. Here the CDR3 DNA reads TGCGCCAGCAGCGCCCCCGGGCTAGCGCCTGCGAACACCGGGGAGCTGTTTTTT.

This clone was found once. This chain uses TRBV6-5 with TRBJ1-1, with D unresolved. V lost 3 bases and J 5 bases, leaving 10 bases between the germline ends. CDR1 is MNHEY, CDR2 SVGAGI, per germline. The CDR3 length is 13 residues. CDR3: CASSYIEGTEAFF. CDR3 DNA sequence: TGTGCCAGCAGTTATATTGAAGGGACTGAAGCTTTCTTT.

The V gene is TRBV6-6, the J gene TRBJ2-7; D possibly corresponds to TRBD1 (6 bases). Trimming removed 2 bases from V and 0 bases from J, with 14 bases in between. CDR1 and CDR2 (germline): MNHNY, SVGAGI (reference sequence). CDR3 length: 16 residues. In DNA, the CDR3 is TGTGCCAGCAGTTACCCGGCCGGGACATACTCCTACGAGCAGTACTTC. Protein: CASSYPAGTYSYEQYF.

The chain joins TRBV18 to TRBJ1-4, with 7 bases matching TRBD1. With V trimmed by 5 bases and J by 3 bases, 9 bases remained unmatched. CDR3 size: 16 residues. Germline V gene lookup returns CDR1 KGHSH and CDR2 LQKENI. The CDR3 region is CASSRVPGQPNEKLFF. In DNA, the CDR3 is TGTGCCAGCTCAAGAGTTCCGGGACAGCCTAATGAAAAACTGTTTTTT.

V usage is TRBV29-1 and J usage is TRBJ1-1; weak D call: TRBD1 (6 bases). Germline V gene lookup returns CDR1 SQVTM and CDR2 ANQGSEA. The V end was cut by 3 bases, the J end by 5 bases, with 16 bases between. The length of the CDR3 is 14 residues. The CDR3 sequence: CSVDGGQEVTEAFF. The DNA of the CDR3 is TGCAGCGTTGATGGGGGGCAGGAGGTAACTGAAGCTTTCTTT.